This is a list of T cell receptor beta chains from one sample in a study of cytomegalovirus exposure and HLA in healthy donors. TCRdb keeps only in-frame clones here, not all; method: immunoSEQ multiplex PCR. The sample lists fewer than 200,000 clones, about four fifths occurring once. Sequencing was carried out using PBMCs. The receptors here all came from a woman in her twenties or thirties in good health and CMV-seropositive. Both conserved end residues are part of each CDR3. D genes are given only for firm matches. Expanded clones get a size class; other rows say once, few or many, or leave the size out.

V	size	J	D	CDR3	DNA
TRBV10-3	.	TRBJ2-5	TRBD2	CAISDLAGALQETQYF	TGTGCCATCAGTGATCTAGCGGGGGCCCTTCAAGAGACCCAGTACTTC
TRBV27	.	TRBJ2-3	TRBD1	CASSKTGVGDTQYF	TGTGCCAGCAGTAAAACAGGGGTTGGGGATACGCAGTATTTT
TRBV14	.	TRBJ2-7	.	CASSRSGSTYEQYF	TGTGCCAGCAGCCGAAGCGGTTCGACCTACGAGCAGTACTTC
TRBV29-1	.	TRBJ2-3	.	CSGTASTDTQYF	TGCAGCGGGACAGCCAGCACAGATACGCAGTATTTT
TRBV29-1	.	TRBJ1-1	TRBD1	CSVRQGGDTEAFF	TGCAGCGTGAGACAGGGTGGCGACACTGAAGCTTTCTTT
TRBV5-1	.	TRBJ2-7	TRBD1	CASSSPGGSSYEQYF	TGCGCCAGCAGCTCCCCAGGGGGTAGCTCCTACGAGCAGTACTTC
TRBV6-4	.	TRBJ1-2	TRBD1	CASSRTTGGRYGYTF	TGTGCCAGCAGTAGAACGACAGGGGGCCGATATGGCTACACCTTC
TRBV4-2	few	TRBJ2-2	TRBD2	CASSLGLAGGGELFF	TGTGCCAGCAGCTTGGGACTAGCGGGTGGCGGGGAGCTGTTTTTT
TRBV4-2	.	TRBJ2-1	TRBD2	CASSQEAGASYNEQFF	TGTGCCAGCAGCCAAGAAGCGGGAGCTTCCTACAATGAGCAGTTCTTC
TRBV15	.	TRBJ1-1	.	CATSRGAGMNTEAFF	TGTGCCACCAGCAGAGGGGCCGGCATGAACACTGAAGCTTTCTTT
TRBV11-3	.	TRBJ1-2	TRBD1	CASSRTGGYGYTF	TGTGCCAGCAGCAGGACAGGGGGCTATGGCTACACCTTC
TRBV6-4	.	TRBJ1-2	.	CASSEGVNYGYTF	TGTGCCAGCAGTGAAGGGGTTAACTATGGCTACACCTTC
TRBV2	.	TRBJ1-2	TRBD1	CATTAGTGVYGYTF	TGTGCCACCACAGCGGGGACAGGGGTTTATGGCTACACCTTC
TRBV4-2	.	TRBJ2-2	TRBD1	CASSPDRVSTGELFF	TGTGCCAGCAGCCCCGACAGGGTTAGCACCGGGGAGCTGTTTTTT
TRBV7-9	.	TRBJ2-3	TRBD2	CASSPIPGLESDTQYF	TGTGCCAGCAGCCCAATACCGGGACTAGAGTCAGATACGCAGTATTTT
TRBV6-6	.	TRBJ2-7	.	CASSNSGDQQYF	TGTGCCAGCAGTAACTCAGGGGATCAGCAGTACTTC
TRBV29-1	.	TRBJ2-6	.	CSVEELTDSGANVLTF	TGCAGCGTTGAAGAGCTTACAGACTCTGGGGCCAACGTCCTGACTTTC
TRBV29-1	.	TRBJ2-7	TRBD1	CSVVAGGVYEQYF	TGCAGCGTCGTTGCAGGGGGAGTCTACGAGCAGTACTTC
TRBV7-9	.	TRBJ1-1	.	CSSSLPDMNTEAFF	TGTTCCAGCAGCTTACCCGACATGAACACTGAAGCTTTCTTT
TRBV2	.	TRBJ2-7	.	CASRGLIWEQYF	TGTGCCAGCAGGGGGCTTATTTGGGAGCAGTACTTC
TRBV18	.	TRBJ1-6	.	CASSPPQGESPLHF	TGTGCCAGCTCACCGCCACAGGGAGAATCACCCCTCCACTTT
TRBV4-3	.	TRBJ2-2	TRBD2	CASSRRAGGNTGELFF	TGCGCCAGCAGCCGGCGAGCGGGAGGGAACACCGGGGAGCTGTTTTTT
TRBV4-3	.	TRBJ2-3	.	CASSQEGALADTQYF	TGCGCCAGCAGCCAAGAGGGGGCTCTCGCAGATACGCAGTATTTT
TRBV7-2	.	TRBJ2-7	.	CASSFNIRGGQAYEQYF	TGTGCCAGCAGCTTCAACATACGGGGAGGACAGGCCTACGAGCAGTACTTC
TRBV28	.	TRBJ1-1	TRBD1	CASTLVGGFNEAFF	TGTGCCAGCACCCTAGTAGGGGGCTTCAATGAAGCTTTCTTT
TRBV11-3	.	TRBJ1-1	.	CASSLGGVKRTEAFF	TGTGCCAGCAGCCTGGGGGGGGTTAAGAGGACTGAAGCTTTCTTT
TRBV7-9	.	TRBJ1-4	TRBD1	CSSSFLDRGVATNEKLFF	TGTTCCAGCAGCTTTCTTGACAGGGGCGTTGCAACTAATGAAAAACTGTTTTTT
TRBV15	.	TRBJ1-5	.	CATSRDVGSQPQHF	TGTGCCACCAGCAGAGACGTGGGGAGCCAGCCCCAGCATTTT
TRBV14	once	TRBJ2-7	TRBD2	CASSQRSGRIYEQYF	TGTGCCAGCAGCCAGCGTAGCGGGAGGATCTACGAGCAGTACTTC
TRBV28	.	TRBJ1-1	.	CASSLRGGPNTEAFF	TGTGCCAGCAGTTTAAGGGGAGGGCCGAACACTGAAGCTTTCTTT
TRBV6-1	.	TRBJ1-4	TRBD1	CASSEGQGPEKLFF	TGTGCCAGCAGCGAAGGACAGGGACCCGAAAAACTGTTTTTT
TRBV6-5	.	TRBJ1-2	.	CASSYRGGRDGYTF	TGTGCCAGCAGTTACCGCGGGGGAAGAGATGGCTACACCTTC
TRBV27	.	TRBJ2-1	TRBD2	CASGKRGYNEQFF	TGTGCCAGCGGCAAGCGGGGCTACAATGAGCAGTTCTTC
TRBV5-6	few	TRBJ2-7	.	CASSPRTPPSDEQYF	TGTGCCAGCAGCCCCCGGACTCCCCCTTCGGACGAGCAGTACTTC
TRBV28	few	TRBJ2-7	.	CASRSKVSTTYEQYF	TGTGCCAGCAGATCCAAGGTGTCGACTACCTACGAGCAGTACTTC
TRBV11-1	.	TRBJ2-3	TRBD2	CASSPLLAGGTDTQYF	TGTGCCAGCAGCCCCCTACTAGCGGGAGGTACAGATACGCAGTATTTT